These T cell receptor beta chains were read from a single sample in a study of Ad26.COV2.S vaccination and SARS-CoV-2 variants. Measured with immunoSEQ multiplex PCR; TCRdb has only the in-frame clones, and not every one. The sample records hundreds of thousands of clones, around 92% being singletons. The material was peripheral blood, obtained in a trial of Ad26.COV2.S vaccine versus placebo. These receptors all come from a person between 18 and 60 years old who received the Ad26.COV2.S COVID-19 vaccine or a placebo. CDR3s include the opening cysteine and the closing phenylalanine or tryptophan. The D gene is left open where the match is weak. Rows may omit the clone size; those that give it use once, few, many or a size class.

TRBD2 TRBJ2-3 NA TRBV7-2 CASSLAGGSTDTQYF TGTGCCAGCAGCTTAGCGGGGGGGAGCACAGATACGCAGTATTTT
NA TRBJ2-3 once TRBV6-5 CASSYDTDTQYF TGTGCCAGCAGTTACGACACAGATACGCAGTATTTT
TRBD2 TRBJ2-5 once TRBV6-2/TRBV6-3 CASSTRLAGFETQYF TGTGCCAGCAGTACAAGACTAGCGGGGTTTGAGACCCAGTACTTC
TRBD1 TRBJ2-3 NA TRBV18 CASSPGTGGLGDTQYF TGTGCCAGCTCGCCCGGGACAGGGGGCCTCGGAGATACGCAGTATTTT
NA TRBJ2-1 NA TRBV29-1 CSVEGDAGKDEQFF TGCAGCGTTGAAGGCGATGCGGGTAAGGATGAGCAGTTCTTC
NA TRBJ2-2 NA TRBV5-1 CASRVLGTGELFF TGCGCCAGCAGGGTTCTCGGCACCGGGGAGCTGTTTTTT
NA TRBJ1-2 NA TRBV7-2 CASSLNSLYGYTF TGTGCCAGCAGCTTAAATTCCCTCTATGGCTACACCTTC
NA TRBJ2-1 NA TRBV7-6 CASSLVSSFSSYNEQFF TGTGCCAGCAGCTTAGTATCGAGTTTCAGCTCCTACAATGAGCAGTTCTTC
NA TRBJ2-7 NA TRBV6-5 CASSYNPGSSYEQYF TGTGCCAGCAGTTACAATCCAGGGAGCTCCTACGAGCAGTACTTC
TRBD1 TRBJ1-4 NA TRBV11-2 CASTVRGDPVTGKLFF TGTGCCAGCACCGTCAGGGGGGACCCCGTTACTGGAAAACTGTTTTTT
NA TRBJ2-1 NA TRBV28 CASRGAERYNEQFF TGTGCCAGCAGGGGGGCGGAGCGGTACAATGAGCAGTTCTTC
NA TRBJ2-7 few TRBV21-1 CASSATTGRHEQYF TGTGCCAGCAGCGCCACAACAGGGAGACACGAGCAGTACTTC
TRBD2 TRBJ2-5 NA TRBV7-9 CASSLTRALAGGGETQYF TGTGCCAGCAGCTTAACTCGAGCACTAGCGGGGGGTGGAGAGACCCAGTACTTC
NA TRBJ2-2 NA TRBV7-6 CASSLAGKAIGELFF TGTGCCAGCAGCTTAGCGGGGAAGGCGATAGGGGAGCTGTTTTTT
TRBD1 TRBJ1-3 NA TRBV19 CASTGQASGNTIYF TGTGCCAGTACCGGACAGGCTTCTGGAAACACCATATATTTT
NA TRBJ2-3 NA TRBV11-2 CASSKGLDTQYF TGTGCCAGCAGCAAGGGACTAGATACGCAGTATTTT
NA TRBJ1-2 NA TRBV6-5 CASSYSDGYGYTF TGTGCCAGCAGTTACTCGGACGGATATGGCTACACCTTC
NA TRBJ1-5 NA TRBV6-1 CASSVSVPGFYQPQHF TGTGCCAGCAGTGTATCCGTCCCGGGATTCTATCAGCCCCAGCATTTT
NA TRBJ1-2 NA TRBV12-3/TRBV12-4 CASSTANYGYTF TGTGCCAGCAGCACAGCTAACTATGGCTACACCTTC
NA TRBJ2-3 NA TRBV28 CASSLYGGRTDTQYF TGTGCCAGCAGTTTATACGGGGGGCGCACAGATACGCAGTATTTT
NA TRBJ2-1 NA TRBV30 CAWTELSSYNEQFF TGTGCCTGGACAGAACTTAGCTCCTACAATGAGCAGTTCTTC
NA TRBJ2-5 NA TRBV6-5 CASSYSSGQGYETQYF TGTGCCAGCAGTTACTCGAGTGGTCAGGGTTACGAGACCCAGTACTTC
NA TRBJ2-5 NA TRBV30 CAWSVVIEETQYF TGTGCCTGGAGTGTAGTGATCGAGGAGACCCAGTACTTC
NA TRBJ2-7 NA TRBV12-3/TRBV12-4 CASGDGYEQYF TGTGCCAGCGGGGACGGTTACGAGCAGTACTTC
NA TRBJ1-2 NA TRBV7-2 CASSLQGSNYGYTF TGTGCCAGCAGCTTACAGGGATCTAACTATGGCTACACCTTC
NA TRBJ1-1 NA TRBV6-2/TRBV6-3 CASSSRTEVNTEAFF TGTGCCAGCAGTTCCCGGACAGAGGTGAACACTGAAGCTTTCTTT
TRBD1 TRBJ1-6 NA TRBV19 CASSLDRGGSPLHF TGTGCCAGTTCCCTTGACAGGGGTGGCTCACCCCTCCACTTT
NA TRBJ2-3 NA TRBV25-1 CASSLQQPATDTQYF TGTGCCAGCAGCCTACAGCAGCCGGCCACAGATACGCAGTATTTT
NA TRBJ1-1 NA TRBV5-8 CASSLRAGNTEAFF TGTGCCAGCAGCTTGCGGGCCGGGAACACTGAAGCTTTCTTT
TRBD1 TRBJ1-5 NA TRBV5-1 CASSLGSYGDSQHF TGCGCCAGCAGCTTGGGTTCTTATGGGGACAGCCAGCATTTT
NA TRBJ1-5 NA TRBV7-2 CASSQGQGSNQPQHF TGTGCCAGCAGCCAAGGGCAGGGGAGCAATCAGCCCCAGCATTTT
NA TRBJ2-7 NA TRBV5-6 CASSLGAAPYEQYF TGTGCCAGCAGCTTAGGGGCGGCACCCTACGAGCAGTACTTC
TRBD2 TRBJ2-5 NA TRBV2 CASIETSLAGGPGETQYF TGTGCCAGCATCGAAACAAGCCTAGCGGGGGGGCCAGGAGAGACCCAGTACTTC
NA TRBJ1-2 NA TRBV29-1 CSVHIQQPNYGYTF TGCAGCGTCCACATTCAGCAGCCTAACTATGGCTACACCTTC
TRBD2 TRBJ2-7 NA TRBV10-2 CASSESGLFYGQYF TGCGCCAGCAGTGAGTCGGGACTATTCTACGGGCAGTACTTC
TRBD2 TRBJ2-1 NA TRBV29-1 CSGRGGREGEQFF TGCAGCGGCCGGGGAGGCAGGGAGGGTGAGCAGTTCTTC
NA TRBJ1-5 NA TRBV19 CASSILSSDETQHF TGTGCCAGTAGTATTTTAAGTAGCGACGAGACCCAGCATTTT
TRBD1 TRBJ2-7 NA TRBV4-1 CASSQGQGRSYEQYF TGCGCCAGCAGCCAAGGACAGGGTAGGAGCTACGAGCAGTACTTC
NA TRBJ2-7 NA TRBV27 CASSYQINYEQYF TGTGCCAGCAGCTACCAGATAAACTACGAGCAGTACTTC
NA TRBJ1-3 NA TRBV21-1 CASSRTGSPAIYF TGTGCCAGCAGCAGGACCGGGAGTCCGGCCATATATTTT
TRBD1 TRBJ1-5 NA TRBV30 CACRADRDQPQHF TGTGCCTGCCGAGCGGACAGGGATCAGCCCCAGCATTTT
TRBD1 TRBJ2-1 NA TRBV30 CAWSLGQGGNEQFF TGTGCCTGGAGTTTGGGACAGGGGGGCAATGAGCAGTTCTTC
NA TRBJ2-1 NA TRBV7-8 CASRGGGSYNEQFF TGTGCCAGCCGAGGGGGGGGCTCCTACAATGAGCAGTTCTTC
NA TRBJ1-1 NA TRBV29-1 CSVEVGRQTEAFF TGCAGCGTTGAAGTAGGGCGACAAACTGAAGCTTTCTTT
NA TRBJ1-1 NA TRBV27 CASRTVLSYTEAFF TGTGCCAGCAGGACAGTTCTATCCTACACTGAAGCTTTCTTT
TRBD2 TRBJ2-7 once TRBV2 CASRRLAAYEQYF TGTGCCAGCAGAAGACTAGCGGCCTACGAGCAGTACTTC
NA TRBJ1-1 NA TRBV7-9 CASSLDVGFLTAFF TGTGCCAGCAGCTTAGATGTGGGTTTTTTGACGGCTTTCTTT
TRBD2 TRBJ2-3 NA TRBV10-3 CAIRNTSAGDTQYF TGTGCCATCAGAAACACTAGCGCCGGAGATACGCAGTATTTT
TRBD1 TRBJ1-3 NA TRBV15 CATSSLTGGNGNTIYF TGTGCCACCAGCAGCTTGACAGGGGGCAATGGAAACACCATATATTTT
NA TRBJ2-7 NA TRBV5-4 CASSPPKGGPYEQYF TGTGCCAGCAGCCCCCCCAAAGGAGGGCCCTACGAGCAGTACTTC
NA TRBJ2-7 NA TRBV4-1 CASSQQGGSSYEQYF TGCGCCAGCAGCCAACAGGGGGGAAGCTCCTACGAGCAGTACTTC
NA TRBJ1-5 NA TRBV30 CAWSVLVPGGIYYQPQHF TGTGCCTGGAGTGTATTAGTTCCTGGCGGGATATATTATCAGCCCCAGCATTTT
TRBD1 TRBJ2-7 NA TRBV30 CAWRRQGSHEQYF TGTGCCTGGAGGAGACAGGGATCCCACGAGCAGTACTTC
NA TRBJ2-6 NA TRBV9 CASSVVDGLSSGANVLTF TGTGCCAGCAGCGTAGTGGACGGTCTCAGCTCTGGGGCCAACGTCCTGACTTTC
NA TRBJ2-7 NA TRBV4-3 CASSPSGSPSSYEQYF TGCGCCAGCAGCCCTTCGGGCTCCCCGAGCTCCTACGAGCAGTACTTC
NA TRBJ2-5 once TRBV19 CASSQGPYQETQYF TGTGCCAGTAGTCAGGGGCCGTACCAAGAGACCCAGTACTTC
NA TRBJ2-7 NA TRBV12-2 CASRPNRHEQYF TGTGCAAGTCGCCCAAACCGGCACGAGCAGTACTTC